This T cell receptor (beta chain) derives from a study of blood T cells in healthy people across ages. General observations from the study: A conclusive naive versus antigen-experienced comparison was prevented by the unsorted PBMCs. Observed TCR beta diversity showed a strong correlation with the percentage of naive T cells as measured by flow cytometry. Estimated diversity that came from one million T cells was considered an underestimate.

Details on this clonotype: What it recognizes is unknown.

Using a J-beta primer mix together with a sample-barcoded 5' primer, a second PCR was run for roughly 7 to 11 cycles. Unique molecular identifiers of 12 random nucleotides labeled each cDNA. TCRdb reprocessed the 5' RACE reads via MiXCR and lists one record per CDR3 protein. The sample records about 970,000 distinct CDR3 sequences, 45% to 60% being singletons. The germline CDR1 and CDR2 sequences are SGHAT and FQDESV (reference sequence). The V and J ends lost 6 bases and 3 bases, in that order; junction bases with no gene match: 13. This CDR3 spans 16 amino acids. The sequencing sample was made of blood. The origin of this receptor is a woman aged 60 to 75 in good health. The chain links TRBV11-1 to TRBJ2-5, with TRBD1 matching over 7 bases. The CDR3 reads CASSGVDRAKKETQYF. The CDR3 DNA reads as TGTGCCAGCAGTGGGGTCGACAGGGCTAAAAAAGAGACCCAGTACTTC.